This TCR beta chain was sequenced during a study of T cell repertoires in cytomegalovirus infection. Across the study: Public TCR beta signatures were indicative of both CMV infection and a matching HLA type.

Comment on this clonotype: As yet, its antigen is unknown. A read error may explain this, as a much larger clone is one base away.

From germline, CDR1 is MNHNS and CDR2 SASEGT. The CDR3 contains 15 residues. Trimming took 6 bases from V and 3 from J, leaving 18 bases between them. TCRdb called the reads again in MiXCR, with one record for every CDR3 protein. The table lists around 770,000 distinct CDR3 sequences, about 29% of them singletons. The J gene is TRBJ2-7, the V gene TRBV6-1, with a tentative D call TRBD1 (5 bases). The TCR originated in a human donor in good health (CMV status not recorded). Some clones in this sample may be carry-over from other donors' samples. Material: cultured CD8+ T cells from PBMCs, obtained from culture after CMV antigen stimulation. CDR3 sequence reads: CASSVRVDQNYEQYF. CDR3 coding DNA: TGTGCCAGCAGCGTCAGGGTGGATCAGAACTACGAGCAGTACTTC.